Listed here are 24 T cell receptor beta chains from one sample, sequenced in a study of T cells after somatic rescue of genetic block. Repertoires were generated with immunoSEQ multiplex PCR, while TCRdb's copy carries only in-frame clones and drops some. This table has about 67,000 clones, about 90% appearing once. Sequences were obtained from peripheral blood mononuclear cells (PBMCs). The receptor source for this set is a man aged 35 to 55.

The chain combines TRBV5-1 with TRBJ2-7, with 7 nucleotides matching TRBD1. Looked up from germline, CDR1 is SGHRS and CDR2 is YFSETQ. This CDR3 comprises 15 residues. Losses at the gene ends were 4 bases for V and 0 bases for J; bases not matched to a gene: 7. This CDR3 reads CASSPRQGSSYEQYF. CDR3 coding DNA: TGCGCCAGCAGCCCAAGACAGGGAAGCTCCTACGAGCAGTACTTC.

V is TRBV7-2 and J is TRBJ1-3, with D uncertain. The length of the CDR3 is 12 residues. Germline CDR1 is SGHTA and CDR2 is FQGNSA. V was cut by 6 bases and J by 4 bases, with 7 bases left in between. CDR3 loop: CASSSYGNTIYF. Written as DNA, the CDR3 is TGTGCCAGCAGTAGCTACGGAAACACCATATATTTT.

The CDR3 protein is CASSRDFSTDTQYF. DNA for the CDR3: TGTGCCAGCAGCCGGGACTTTAGCACAGATACGCAGTATTTT. V gene TRBV6-1 combines with J gene TRBJ2-3; the D gene is possibly TRBD2 (6 bases). Germline assignment: CDR1 MNHNS and CDR2 SASEGT. The CDR3 totals 14 residues. V lost 6 bases and J lost 0, with 10 bases in between.

This sequence joins TRBV7-9 and TRBJ1-2; 7 bases fit TRBD1. Germline-derived CDR1 and CDR2 are SEHNR and FQNEAQ (reference sequence). Trimming cost V 2 bases and J 0 bases; bases outside gene matches: 9. The CDR3 spans 17 residues. CDR3 nucleotide sequence: TGTGCCAGCAGCTTACGTGTTGGGACAGCAGCTAACTATGGCTACACCTTC. It translates to CASSLRVGTAANYGYTF.

The chain employs TRBV11-2 and TRBJ2-7, with D tentatively TRBD1 or TRBD2 (5 bases each). Trimming took 8 bases from V and 5 from J, leaving 16 bases between them. CDR1 and CDR2 from the germline V gene are SGHAT and FQNNGV. CDR3 length: 13 amino acids. The CDR3 DNA is TGTGCCAGCTGGGACCGGCGTGTCGACGAGCAGTACTTC. Amino acid sequence: CASWDRRVDEQYF.

The chain has TRBV25-1 and TRBJ2-3; the D gene could be TRBD1 or TRBD2 (6 bases each). The CDR3 sequence is 16 residues long. Germline CDR1 is MGHDK and CDR2 is SYGVNS. The V and J ends lost 4 bases and 1 base respectively, with 15 bases between them. In nucleotides, the CDR3 is TGTGCCAGCAGTGCGTGGGGGCGGGGAGGCACAGATACGCAGTATTTT. Translating gives CASSAWGRGGTDTQYF.

This clone was observed once. The chain is built from TRBV6-6 and TRBJ2-7; possible D gene TRBD1, 6 bases. V lost 4 bases and J 2 bases, leaving 12 bases between the germline ends. The CDR3 spans 14 residues. In germline, CDR1 is MNHNY, CDR2 SVGAGI (reference sequence). The CDR3 nucleotides are TGTGCCAGCAGTTCCGGGACAACCGCCTACGAGCAGTACTTC. Encoded protein: CASSSGTTAYEQYF.

The J gene is TRBJ1-1, the V gene TRBV29-1; 11 bases agree with TRBD1. With 4 bases clipped from V and 3 bases from J, the junction kept 7 bases outside the gene matches. The CDR3 is 15 amino acids. From germline, CDR1 is SQVTM and CDR2 ANQGSEA. DNA of the CDR3: TGCAGCGTTGGGACAGGGGGCTGGAGGGACACTGAAGCTTTCTTT. Amino acid sequence: CSVGTGGWRDTEAFF. The whole variable domain, filled in from reference TRBV29-1 and TRBJ1-1, reads SAVISQKPSRDICQRGTSLTIQCQVDSQVTMMFWYRQQPGQSLTLIATANQGSEATYESGFVIDKFPISRPNLTFSTLTVSNMSPEDSSIYLCSVGTGGWRDTEAFFGQGTRLTVV.

This rearrangement joins TRBV10-1 to TRBJ2-7, with D hard to call. Trimming removed 3 bases at V and 1 base at J, with 4 bases between. Germline CDR1 is WNHNN and CDR2 is SYGVQD (reference sequence). The CDR3 runs 12 residues. CDR3 nucleotides: TGCGCCAGCAGTGACGGATCCTACGAGCAGTACTTC. It encodes CASSDGSYEQYF.

This chain joins TRBV12-5 and TRBJ1-2, with 9 bases fitting TRBD1. Germline CDR1 is LGHNT and CDR2 is FRNRAP. The CDR3 length is 16 residues. V lost 1 base and J lost 4; bases outside the gene matches: 7. This chain's CDR3 is CASGLDSQQGAYGYTF. The CDR3 region has the DNA TGTGCTAGTGGTTTGGACTCCCAACAGGGGGCCTATGGCTACACCTTC. Together with reference TRBV12-5 and TRBJ1-2, the CDR3 gives the full variable domain: DARVTQTPRHKVTEMGQEVTMRCQPILGHNTVFWYRQTMMQGLELLAYFRNRAPLDDSGMPKDRFSAEMPDATLATLKIQPSEPRDSAVYFCASGLDSQQGAYGYTFGSGTRLTVV.

The chain uses TRBV4-1 and TRBJ2-4; D gene unclear. The CDR3 contains 16 residues. Looked up from germline, CDR1 is MGHRA and CDR2 is YSYEKL. V was shortened by 4 bases and J by 1 base, with 14 bases between the two germline ends. CDR3 bases: TGCGCCAGCAGCCTCCTGACTGGGCCGGCCAAAAACATTCAGTACTTC. Its translation: CASSLLTGPAKNIQYF.

V is TRBV5-6 and J is TRBJ1-3, with D possibly TRBD1 on 6 matching bases. V lost 1 base and J lost 3, with 11 bases in between. The CDR3 runs 15 residues. Germline lookup yields CDR1 SGHDT and CDR2 YYEEEE. CDR3 sequence (DNA): TGTGCCAGCAGCTTGATACAGGGAGGTGGAAACACCATATATTTT. This gives the protein CASSLIQGGGNTIYF.

The gene calls are TRBV9 and TRBJ2-3, with D tentatively TRBD2 (6 bases). V dropped 1 base and J dropped 1 base, with 13 bases sitting between them. Germline loops: CDR1 SGDLS, CDR2 YYNGEE. The length of the CDR3 is 16 residues. The CDR3 nucleotides are TGTGCCAGCAGCGTATACCATAGCGGCCGCACAGATACGCAGTATTTT. Protein: CASSVYHSGRTDTQYF. Combining the CDR3 with reference TRBV9 and TRBJ2-3 gives the whole variable domain DSGVTQTPKHLITATGQRVTLRCSPRSGDLSVYWYQQSLDQGLQFLIQYYNGEERAKGNILERFSAQQFPDLHSELNLSSLELGDSALYFCASSVYHSGRTDTQYFGPGTRLTVL.

This clone was observed a single time. This chain's CDR3 is CASTEGGRELFF. The DNA of the CDR3 is TGCGCCAGCACGGAGGGCGGCCGGGAGCTGTTTTTT. V is TRBV10-2 and J is TRBJ2-2; tentatively, D is TRBD2 (6 bases). Germline lookup yields CDR1 WSHSY and CDR2 SAAADI. The CDR3 contains 12 residues. V lost 7 bases and J 9 bases, leaving 12 bases between the germline ends.

The V and J genes are TRBV19 and TRBJ2-1; no clear D. The CDR3 spans 14 residues. The V end lost 1 base, the J end lost 0 bases, and 4 bases lay between the germline ends. Germline V gene lookup returns CDR1 LNHDA and CDR2 SQIVND (reference sequence). The CDR3 DNA sequence: TGTGCCAGTAGTATAGGGCCCTCCTACAATGAGCAGTTCTTC. Protein sequence: CASSIGPSYNEQFF. Using reference TRBV19 and TRBJ2-1 for the parts outside the CDR3, the full variable domain is DGGITQSPKYLFRKEGQNVTLSCEQNLNHDAMYWYRQDPGQGLRLIYYSQIVNDFQKGDIAEGYSVSREKKESFPLTVTSAQKNPTAFYLCASSIGPSYNEQFFGPGTRLTVL.

J is TRBJ2-7 and V is TRBV9, with D possibly being TRBD1 or TRBD2 (5 bases each). Trimming took 4 bases from V and 4 from J, leaving 15 bases between them. The CDR3 is made up of 14 amino acids. Germline CDR1 is SGDLS and CDR2 is YYNGEE. In DNA, the CDR3 is TGTGCCAGCAGCAGCCAATCTGAGGGGTACGAGCAGTACTTC. Translation: CASSSQSEGYEQYF. The full variable domain, completed using reference TRBV9 and TRBJ2-7, is DSGVTQTPKHLITATGQRVTLRCSPRSGDLSVYWYQQSLDQGLQFLIQYYNGEERAKGNILERFSAQQFPDLHSELNLSSLELGDSALYFCASSSQSEGYEQYFGPGTRLTVT.

V usage is TRBV9 and J usage is TRBJ2-3; 10 bases align to TRBD2. The V segment lost 4 bases and the J segment 4 bases; nucleotides outside the gene matches: 9. Germline V gene data show CDR1 as SGDLS and CDR2 as YYNGEE. The CDR3 runs to 16 residues. In DNA form, the CDR3 reads TGTGCCAGCAGCACACATAGCGGGGGGAACTCAGATACGCAGTATTTT. It specifies CASSTHSGGNSDTQYF.

The chain recombines TRBV29-1 with TRBJ1-1, with a tentative D call TRBD1 (5 bases). There are 13 residues in the CDR3. Trimming removed 7 bases from V and 0 bases from J, with 12 bases in between. Looked up from germline, CDR1 is SQVTM and CDR2 is ANQGSEA. The CDR3 region is CSGHRSMNTEAFF. The CDR3 nucleotides are TGCAGCGGTCACAGGTCCATGAACACTGAAGCTTTCTTT.

The gene calls are TRBV6-5 and TRBJ2-1; D may correspond to TRBD1 or TRBD2 (5 bases each). V dropped 5 bases and J dropped 8 bases, with 13 bases sitting between them. The germline gives CDR1 MNHEY, CDR2 SVGAGI. This CDR3 region has 13 residues. The chain's CDR3 is CASSGGAGYEQFF. CDR3 DNA sequence: TGTGCCAGCAGTGGGGGTGCTGGGTATGAGCAGTTCTTC.

The chain uses TRBV11-2 and TRBJ2-3, with 10 bases identical to TRBD2. V was pared by 5 bases and J by 4 bases, with 9 bases of the junction left unmatched. The length of the CDR3 is 16 residues. CDR1 is SGHAT and CDR2 is FQNNGV in the germline V gene. CDR3 in amino acids: CASSPLAGTGADTQYF. The CDR3 DNA follows: TGTGCCAGCAGCCCACTAGCGGGAACTGGTGCAGATACGCAGTATTTT.

This clone was counted a single time. The chain uses TRBV28 and TRBJ1-2; 8 bases align to TRBD1. From germline, CDR1 is MDHEN and CDR2 SYDVKM. The trim removed 4 bases at V and 2 bases at J, leaving 3 bases unmatched. This CDR3 has 14 residues. This chain's CDR3 is CASSSWTGNYGYTF. The CDR3 nucleotides are TGTGCCAGCAGTTCTTGGACAGGGAACTATGGCTACACCTTC.

This chain links TRBV6-1 with TRBJ2-1; 14 nucleotides match TRBD2. The ends lost 6 bases at V and 12 bases at J; junction bases unmatched: 4. CDR1 and CDR2 (germline): MNHNS, SASEGT. The CDR3 extends over 13 amino acids. The DNA for the CDR3 is TGTGCCAGCAGGGGGACTAGCGGGGGCTCGCAGTTCTTC. Its translation: CASRGTSGGSQFF.

This chain links TRBV6-1 with TRBJ1-5, with unresolved D. Deletions cut 2 bases from V and 3 bases from J, with 11 bases between. Germline values: CDR1 MNHNS, CDR2 SASEGT. This CDR3 has 15 residues. CDR3 bases: TGTGCCAGCAGTGAATTGGGAGGGTCCAATCAGCCCCAGCATTTT. Protein sequence: CASSELGGSNQPQHF.

About this clone: Germline and junction disagree at one end, which may indicate a read error. The rearrangement uses TRBV7-3 and TRBJ2-1; 11 bases match TRBD2. The CDR3 totals 13 residues. In germline, CDR1 is SGHTA, CDR2 FQGTGA. The DNA for the CDR3 is TGTGCCAGCAGCGTTAGCGGGGGGGCCGACTTAGTCTTC. It specifies CASSVSGGADLVF.